A single sample is the source of the 10 T cell receptor beta chains below, sequenced in a study of T cell changes during pregnancy in multiple sclerosis. The table came from immunoSEQ multiplex PCR; TCRdb's copy has only in-frame clones and leaves some out. The sample consists of 50,000 or so clones, about 90% of them appearing once. Sequenced here: peripheral blood, sampled after pregnancy. The receptors come from a female donor in good health, enrolled as a control in a pregnancy study.

The CDR3 sequence: CATSRRAGAYSGNTIYF. The DNA for the CDR3 is TGTGCCACCAGCAGGAGAGCTGGGGCCTACTCTGGAAACACCATATATTTT. The V and J genes are TRBV15 and TRBJ1-3; a weak D match, TRBD1 (5 bases). The V gene lost 3 bases and the J gene lost 0 bases, with 15 bases spanning the gap. This CDR3 comprises 17 residues. The germline gives CDR1 LNHNV, CDR2 YYDKDF (reference sequence).

The rearrangement links TRBV4-1 to TRBJ2-5; 13 bases align to TRBD2. This CDR3 comprises 17 residues. Germline trimming cut 5 bases from V and 2 bases from J; bases unmatched to any gene: 8. The germline V gene has CDR1 MGHRA and CDR2 YSYEKL. The CDR3 DNA is TGCGCCAGCAGCGGAGGGGGACTAGCGGGGCCTCAAGAGACCCAGTACTTC. Protein product: CASSGGGLAGPQETQYF.

The chain uses TRBV5-8 and TRBJ1-3; 8 bases match TRBD1. The CDR3 is 16 amino acids. From germline, CDR1 is SGHTS and CDR2 YDEGEE. With 3 bases clipped from V and 0 bases from J, the junction kept 5 bases outside the gene matches. CDR3 coding DNA: TGTGCCAGCAGCTCGGGACAGGTCTTCTCTGGAAACACCATATATTTT. Protein product: CASSSGQVFSGNTIYF.

V is TRBV5-1 and J is TRBJ1-1; D is perhaps TRBD1 (6 bases). Trimming pared 0 bases from V and 5 bases from J, leaving 14 bases between. The CDR3 loop spans 15 amino acids. The V gene's germline CDR1 is SGHRS and CDR2 YFSETQ. This CDR3 is CASSLDTGIVTEAFF. The CDR3 nucleotides are TGCGCCAGCAGCTTGGATACAGGGATCGTGACTGAAGCTTTCTTT.

This rearrangement joins TRBV7-2 to TRBJ1-5; D uncertain. Per the germline V gene, CDR1 is SGHTA and CDR2 is FQGNSA. The CDR3 length is 11 residues. Trimming removed 5 bases at V and 6 bases at J, with 5 bases between. CDR3 sequence reads: CASSPFQPQHF. The CDR3 DNA follows: TGTGCCAGCAGCCCCTTTCAGCCCCAGCATTTT.

The chain recombines TRBV9 with TRBJ2-3; no reliable D call. Germline CDR1 reads SGDLS; CDR2 reads YYNGEE. This CDR3 is built from 13 residues. V was clipped by 3 bases and J by 3 bases, with 8 bases between them. The CDR3 spells CASSAIQTDTQYF. The CDR3 coding sequence is TGTGCCAGCAGCGCCATTCAAACAGATACGCAGTATTTT.

The table lists this clone with many counts. V gene TRBV6-1 combines with J gene TRBJ1-1, with 7 nucleotides matching TRBD1. The CDR3 is 12 residues long. CDR1 MNHNS and CDR2 SASEGT come from the germline V gene. V gave up 10 bases and J gave up 11 bases; unmatched junction bases: 13. CDR3 bases: TGTGCCACTACGAGGGACAGACCTTCTGCTTTCTTT. Translation: CATTRDRPSAFF.

This chain joins TRBV5-1 and TRBJ2-6; TRBD1 matches at 10 bases. Germline lookup yields CDR1 SGHRS and CDR2 YFSETQ. J gave up 0 bases and V 3 bases, and 12 bases lay outside the gene matches. This CDR3 region has 20 residues. The CDR3 bases are TGCGCCAGCAGCTGGCCCCCCGGGACAGGGGCTTACTCTGGGGCCAACGTCCTGACTTTC. This sequence encodes CASSWPPGTGAYSGANVLTF.

V and J are TRBV4-3 and TRBJ1-2; a weak D match, TRBD1 (6 bases). The CDR3 contains 14 residues. Trimming took 8 bases from V and 0 from J, leaving 13 bases between them. Germline CDR1 and CDR2: LGHNA and YSLEER. In nucleotides, the CDR3 is TGCGCCAGCTCCGGGGCAGGGGCTAACTATGGCTACACCTTC. This gives the protein CASSGAGANYGYTF.

The chain links TRBV7-2 to TRBJ1-4; 7 bases are shared with TRBD1. The CDR3 sequence is 11 residues long. Per the germline V gene, CDR1 is SGHTA and CDR2 is FQGNSA. After removal of 7 bases from V and 7 bases from J, the junction contained 0 bases not matched to a gene. Written as DNA, the CDR3 is TGTGCCAGCACAGGGGGTGAAAAACTGTTTTTT. Translation: CASTGGEKLFF.